Sequencing of this T cell receptor (beta chain) was carried out in a study of blood T cell repertoires in COVID-19. The wider study: Nucleic acid was either cDNA or gDNA, and it came from T cells, B-cell-depleted T cells, or PBMCs.

The CDR3 is made up of 16 amino acids. V was clipped by 5 bases and J by 2 bases, with 17 bases between them. Germline-derived CDR1 and CDR2 are SEHNR and FQNEAQ (reference sequence). Method: immunoSEQ multiplex PCR; TCRdb's copy keeps in-frame clones and lacks some. The repertoire consists of about 130,000 clones, with about four fifths occurring once and the leading ten covering 10% to 15%. Sequencing was performed on peripheral blood. The receptor was isolated from a woman aged 55-70 years with acute or convalescent COVID-19. J is TRBJ2-3 and V is TRBV7-9; D is possibly TRBD1 (5 bases). CDR3 sequence reads: CASSQGAGPPTDTQYF. In DNA, the CDR3 is TGTGCCAGCAGCCAAGGGGCAGGGCCCCCCACAGATACGCAGTATTTT. The entire variable domain, with the rest obtained from reference TRBV7-9 and TRBJ2-3, is as follows: DTGVSQNPRHKITKRGQNVTFRCDPISEHNRLYWYRQTLGQGPEFLTYFQNEAQLEKSRLLSDRFSAERPKGSFSTLEIQRTEQGDSAMYLCASSQGAGPPTDTQYFGPGTRLTVL.